This entry concerns a single T cell receptor beta chain. This sample is part of a study of cytomegalovirus exposure and HLA in healthy donors. Trimming cost V 3 bases and J 2 bases; bases outside gene matches: 5. Germline CDR1 is SGDLS and CDR2 is YYNGEE. The CDR3 length is 16 residues. The PCR ran on 60 Vbeta and 13 Jbeta primers. TCRdb's copy holds only in-frame clones and misses some; the assay was immunoSEQ multiplex PCR. The sample carries over 130,000 clones, roughly 66% recorded once. The origin of this receptor is a woman aged 55-75 years in good health and CMV-seronegative. Sequences were obtained from PBMCs. V and J are TRBV9 and TRBJ1-6, with 7 positions matching TRBD1. The CDR3 is CASSAFGQAYNSPLHF. CDR3 in DNA: TGTGCCAGCAGCGCTTTCGGACAGGCCTATAATTCACCCCTCCACTTT.